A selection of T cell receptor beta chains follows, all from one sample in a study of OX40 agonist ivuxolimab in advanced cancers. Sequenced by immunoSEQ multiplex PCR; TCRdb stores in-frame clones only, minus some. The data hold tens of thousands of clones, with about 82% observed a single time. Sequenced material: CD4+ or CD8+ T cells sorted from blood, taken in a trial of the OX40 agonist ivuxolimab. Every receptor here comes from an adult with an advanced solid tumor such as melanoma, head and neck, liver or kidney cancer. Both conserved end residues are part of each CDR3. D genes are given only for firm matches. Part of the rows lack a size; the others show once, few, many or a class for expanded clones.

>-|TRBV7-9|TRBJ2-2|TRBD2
TGTGCCAGCAGCCGACCGGGACTAGGATCCGTCGGGGAGCTGTTTTTT
CASSRPGLGSVGELFF
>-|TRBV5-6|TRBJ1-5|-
TGTGCCAGCAGCTTTTGGCACGGCAATCAGCCCCAGCATTTT
CASSFWHGNQPQHF
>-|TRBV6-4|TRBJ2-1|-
TGTGCCAGCAGTGCAAGTGGTGGTGAGCAGTTCTTC
CASSASGGEQFF
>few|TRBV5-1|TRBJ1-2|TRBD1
TGCGCCAGCAGACCTGGGACAGGGAACTATGGCTACACCTTC
CASRPGTGNYGYTF
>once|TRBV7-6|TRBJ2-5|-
TGTGCCAGCAGCCCCGCCGGAGAGACCCAGTACTTC
CASSPAGETQYF
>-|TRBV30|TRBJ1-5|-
TGTGCCTGGAGTCAGACAAGTCTCAATCAGCCCCAGCATTTT
CAWSQTSLNQPQHF
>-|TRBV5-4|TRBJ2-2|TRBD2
TGTGCCAGCAGACCCCTTGGTACTAGCGGGGGGGCCGCCGGGGAGCTGTTTTTT
CASRPLGTSGGAAGELFF
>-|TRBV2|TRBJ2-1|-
TGTGCCACCAGGTATGAGGGAGTTTCCTACAATGAGCAGTTCTTC
CATRYEGVSYNEQFF
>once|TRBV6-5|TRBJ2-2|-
TGTGCCAGCAGTTACCTACAGGACGGGGGGCTGTTTTTT
CASSYLQDGGLFF
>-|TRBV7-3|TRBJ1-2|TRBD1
TGTGCCAGCAGTTCCCCGGGACAGGGGTCGGCTGGCTACACCTTC
CASSSPGQGSAGYTF
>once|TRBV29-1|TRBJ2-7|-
TGCAGCGTTCAGGGGATGAGCGAGCAGTACTTC
CSVQGMSEQYF
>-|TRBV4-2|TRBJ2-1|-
TGTGCCAGCAGCCGAGGGGCCGGGGGAGGTTACAATGAGCAGTTCTTC
CASSRGAGGGYNEQFF
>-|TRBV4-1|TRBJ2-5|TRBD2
TGCGCCAGCAGCCAAGATGCACCAGGACTAGCGGGGGTGGCAAGGACCCAGTACTTC
CASSQDAPGLAGVARTQYF